The entry below gives a single TCR beta chain sequence along with its context. Its matching antigen is unknown. The method was immunoSEQ multiplex PCR; TCRdb's version includes in-frame clones alone and lacks a portion of them. The sample yields about 8,000 clones, just under 80% seen once. The data belong to a study of immune evolution from preneoplasia to lung adenocarcinoma. Study-wide results and caveats: Top clone share appeared to fall from AAH through AIS, MIA, adenocarcinoma.

This CDR3 spans 17 amino acids. With 4 bases removed from V and 4 bases from J, the gap between germline ends came to 19 bases. CDR1 and CDR2 from the germline V gene are MGHRA and YSYEKL. The sample was FFPE adjacent normal lung tissue. The chain is built from TRBV4-1 and TRBJ2-2; D possibly corresponds to TRBD2 (6 bases). This sequence was found in a person aged 55 to 79 with lung adenocarcinoma. The CDR3 region is CASSPRGASAITGELFF. CDR3 bases: TGCGCCAGCAGCCCTCGGGGAGCTAGCGCGATCACCGGGGAGCTGTTTTTT.